Each of the 12 T cell receptor beta chains below was sequenced from the same sample in a study of technical replicates of blood from a few donors (dated by TCRdb to the late 2010s). Library preparation employed the immunoSEQ multiplex PCR assay. TCRdb mirrors the immuneACCESS table, restricted to in-frame sequences. Some clones are absent from its copies; in checked studies, under half trace to an unresolved V gene, and the reason for the others is unknown. This sample lists about 72,000 clones; roughly 90% were detected once. The top ten hold under 0.45% of the sample. The sample comprised T cells isolated from PBMCs. The receptors originated from a human donor in good health.

The J gene is TRBJ2-7, the V gene TRBV20-1; unclear D gene. CDR1 and CDR2 (germline): DFQATT, SNEGSKA (reference sequence). The CDR3 consists of 9 residues. Trimming left V 7 bases short and J 5 bases short, with 6 bases between. CDR3: CSVPNEQYF. As DNA, the CDR3 is TGCAGTGTTCCCAACGAGCAGTACTTC.

This chain links TRBV5-4 with TRBJ2-7, with TRBD1 matching 8 bases. CDR1 and CDR2 from the germline V gene are SGHNT and YYREEE (reference sequence). The CDR3 has 12 amino acids. V lost 0 bases and J lost 11; bases outside the gene matches: 4. The CDR3 nucleotides read TGTGCCAGCAGCTTGGGACAGGGGAAAAAGTACTTC. Translation gives CASSLGQGKKYF. The full variable domain, in which reference TRBV5-4 and TRBJ2-7 provide the parts outside the CDR3, is ETGVTQSPTHLIKTRGQQVTLRCSSQSGHNTVSWYQQALGQGPQFIFQYYREEENGRGNFPPRFSGLQFPNYSSELNVNALELDDSALYLCASSLGQGKKYFGPGTRLTVT.

V and J are TRBV7-8 and TRBJ1-5, with D possibly matching TRBD1 (6 bases). V shed 5 bases and J shed 0 bases, with 14 bases lying between them. This CDR3 has 16 amino acids. CDR1 is SGHVS and CDR2 is FQNEAQ in the germline V gene. The CDR3 DNA reads TGTGCCAGCAGCCAATATAACAGGGCTAGCAATCAGCCCCAGCATTTT. Translation gives CASSQYNRASNQPQHF.

The rearrangement uses TRBV5-1 and TRBJ1-1; the D gene is possibly TRBD1 (6 bases). The CDR3 contains 15 residues. Germline-derived CDR1 and CDR2 are SGHRS and YFSETQ. V was cut by 4 bases and J by 1 base, with 14 bases left in between. In DNA form, the CDR3 reads TGCGCCAGCAGCGTTACAGGGCCTCAGAACACTGAAGCTTTCTTT. This encodes CASSVTGPQNTEAFF.

This chain joins TRBV7-9 and TRBJ2-7; possibly TRBD1 for D (7 bases). This CDR3 spans 14 amino acids. Between the trimmed V and J ends, which lost 7 bases and 2 bases, there was a span of 15 bases. Germline CDR1 SEHNR, CDR2 FQNEAQ (reference sequence). CDR3 loop: CASNQGGMPYEQYF. The CDR3 DNA follows: TGTGCCAGCAACCAGGGGGGAATGCCCTACGAGCAGTACTTC.

This chain links TRBV19 with TRBJ2-7; 7 nucleotides align to TRBD1. The V gene end was trimmed by 5 bases and the J gene end by 4 bases; junction bases not matched to a gene: 5. CDR3 length: 13 amino acids. The germline CDR1 and CDR2 sequences are LNHDA and SQIVND (reference sequence). The CDR3, as DNA: TGTGCCAGTAGTCGACAGGGAAATTACGAGCAGTACTTC. It translates to CASSRQGNYEQYF.

The V and J genes are TRBV25-1 and TRBJ2-7; D unclear. Between the trimmed V and J ends, which lost 4 bases and 3 bases, there was a span of 4 bases. CDR1 is MGHDK, CDR2 SYGVNS, per germline. The CDR3 is made up of 11 amino acids. CDR3 bases: TGTGCCAGCAGTGGACACTACGAGCAGTACTTC. Translating gives CASSGHYEQYF.

This chain joins TRBV28 and TRBJ1-5; 7 positions agree with TRBD1. Germline-derived CDR1 and CDR2 are MDHEN and SYDVKM. The V segment lost 5 bases and the J segment 1 base; nucleotides outside the gene matches: 5. The CDR3 totals 15 residues. Here the CDR3 DNA reads TGTGCCAGCAGTCGAACGGGACAGAGCAATCAGCCCCAGCATTTT. Translated: CASSRTGQSNQPQHF.

The chain has TRBV28 and TRBJ1-4; D may be TRBD1 (5 bases). Germline CDR1 reads MDHEN; CDR2 reads SYDVKM. V was shortened by 6 bases and J by 4 bases, with 15 bases between the two germline ends. The CDR3 has 15 amino acids. The CDR3 DNA sequence: TGTGCCAGCAGCTTCTCTCAGGGAGGTAATGAAAAACTGTTTTTT. This encodes CASSFSQGGNEKLFF.

This sequence joins TRBV7-2 and TRBJ2-7; 8 bases fit TRBD2. This CDR3 is 16 amino acids long. Germline CDR1 reads SGHTA; CDR2 reads FQGNSA. Unmatched junction bases numbered 15, after V lost 8 bases and J lost 3 bases. The CDR3 is CASAGPGGTSNYEQYF. DNA for the CDR3: TGTGCCAGCGCTGGACCGGGGGGGACTAGTAACTACGAGCAGTACTTC.

The chain is built from TRBV4-1 and TRBJ1-2, with D unresolved. CDR3 length: 16 amino acids. Per germline, CDR1 MGHRA and CDR2 YSYEKL. V was shortened by 1 base and J by 1 base, with 13 bases between the two germline ends. The CDR3 bases are TGCGCCAGCAGCCAAGGCCCTGGCAGGTATAACTATGGCTACACCTTC. Encoded protein: CASSQGPGRYNYGYTF.

The chain is built from TRBV10-3 and TRBJ1-2; D is unclear. Looked up from germline, CDR1 is ENHRY and CDR2 is SYGVKD. There are 15 residues in the CDR3. The V end lost 6 bases, the J end lost 0 bases, and 14 bases lay between the germline ends. CDR3 residues: CAISALTPPNYGYTF. The CDR3 nucleotides read TGTGCCATCAGCGCGCTTACTCCCCCTAACTATGGCTACACCTTC.